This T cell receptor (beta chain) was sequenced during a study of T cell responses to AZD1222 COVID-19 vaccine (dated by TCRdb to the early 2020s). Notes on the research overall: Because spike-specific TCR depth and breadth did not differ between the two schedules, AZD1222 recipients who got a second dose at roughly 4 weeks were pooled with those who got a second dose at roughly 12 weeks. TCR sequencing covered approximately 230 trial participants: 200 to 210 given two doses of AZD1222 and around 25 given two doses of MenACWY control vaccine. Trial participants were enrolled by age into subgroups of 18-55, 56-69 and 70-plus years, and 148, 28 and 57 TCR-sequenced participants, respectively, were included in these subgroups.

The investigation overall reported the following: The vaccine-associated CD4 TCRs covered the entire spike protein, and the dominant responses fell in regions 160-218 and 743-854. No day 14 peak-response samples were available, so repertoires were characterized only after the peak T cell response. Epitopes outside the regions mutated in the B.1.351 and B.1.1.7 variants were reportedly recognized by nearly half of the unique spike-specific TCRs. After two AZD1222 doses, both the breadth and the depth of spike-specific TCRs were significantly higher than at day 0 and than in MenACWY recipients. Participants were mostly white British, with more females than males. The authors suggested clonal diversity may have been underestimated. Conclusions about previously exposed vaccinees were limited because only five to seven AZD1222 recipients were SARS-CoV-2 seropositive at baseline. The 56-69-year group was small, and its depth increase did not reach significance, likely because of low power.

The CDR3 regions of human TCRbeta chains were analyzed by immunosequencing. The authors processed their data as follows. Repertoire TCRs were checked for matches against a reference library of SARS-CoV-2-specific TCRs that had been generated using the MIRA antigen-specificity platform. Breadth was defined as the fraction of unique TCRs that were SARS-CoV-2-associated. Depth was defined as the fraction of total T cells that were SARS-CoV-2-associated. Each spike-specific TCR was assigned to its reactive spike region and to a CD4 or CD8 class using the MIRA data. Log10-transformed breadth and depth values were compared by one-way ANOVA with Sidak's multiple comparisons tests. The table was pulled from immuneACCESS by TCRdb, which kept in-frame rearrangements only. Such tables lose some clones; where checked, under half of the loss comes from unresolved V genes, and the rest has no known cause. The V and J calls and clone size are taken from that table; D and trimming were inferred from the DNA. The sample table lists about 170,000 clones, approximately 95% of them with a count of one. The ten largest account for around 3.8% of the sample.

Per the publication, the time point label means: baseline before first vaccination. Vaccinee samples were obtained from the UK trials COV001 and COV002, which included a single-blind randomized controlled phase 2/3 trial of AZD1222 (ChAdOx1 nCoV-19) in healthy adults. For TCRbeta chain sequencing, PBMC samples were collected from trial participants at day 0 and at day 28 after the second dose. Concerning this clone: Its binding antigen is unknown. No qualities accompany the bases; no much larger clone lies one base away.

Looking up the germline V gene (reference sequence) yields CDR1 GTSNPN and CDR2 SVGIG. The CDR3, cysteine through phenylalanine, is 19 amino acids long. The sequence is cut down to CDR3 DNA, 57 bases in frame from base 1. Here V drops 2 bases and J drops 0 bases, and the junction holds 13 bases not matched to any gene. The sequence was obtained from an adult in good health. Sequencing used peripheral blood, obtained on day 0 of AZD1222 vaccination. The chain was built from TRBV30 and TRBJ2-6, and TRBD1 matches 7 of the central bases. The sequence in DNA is TGTGCCTGGAGTCCCCGGCCGGGACAGCGCAACTCTGGGGCCAACGTCCTGACTTTC. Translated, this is CAWSPRPGQRNSGANVLTF.